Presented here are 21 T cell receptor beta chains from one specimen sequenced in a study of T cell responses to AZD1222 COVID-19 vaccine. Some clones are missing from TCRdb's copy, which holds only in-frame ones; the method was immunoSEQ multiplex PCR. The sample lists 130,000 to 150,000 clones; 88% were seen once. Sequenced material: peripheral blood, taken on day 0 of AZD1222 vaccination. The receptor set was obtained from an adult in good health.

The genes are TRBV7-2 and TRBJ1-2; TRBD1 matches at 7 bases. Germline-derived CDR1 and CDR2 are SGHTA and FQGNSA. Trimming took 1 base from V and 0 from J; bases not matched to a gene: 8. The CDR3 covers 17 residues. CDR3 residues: CASSLVPGGRANYGYTF. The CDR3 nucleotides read TGTGCCAGCAGCTTAGTTCCAGGGGGGAGAGCTAACTATGGCTACACCTTC.

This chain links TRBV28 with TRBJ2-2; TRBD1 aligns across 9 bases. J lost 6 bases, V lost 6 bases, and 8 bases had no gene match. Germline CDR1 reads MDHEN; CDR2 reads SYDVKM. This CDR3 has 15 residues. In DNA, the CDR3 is TGTGCCAGCAGATACCGGGACAGGGTATCCGGGGAGCTGTTTTTT. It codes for CASRYRDRVSGELFF.

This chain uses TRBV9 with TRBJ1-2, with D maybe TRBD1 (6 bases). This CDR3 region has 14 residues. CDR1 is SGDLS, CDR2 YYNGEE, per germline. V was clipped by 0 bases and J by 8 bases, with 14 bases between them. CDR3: CASSVGQASAGYTF. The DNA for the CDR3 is TGTGCCAGCAGCGTAGGACAGGCCTCGGCGGGCTACACCTTC.

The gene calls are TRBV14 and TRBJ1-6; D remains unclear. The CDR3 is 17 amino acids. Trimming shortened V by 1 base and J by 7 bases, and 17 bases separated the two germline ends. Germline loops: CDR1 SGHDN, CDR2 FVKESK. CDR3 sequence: CASSQGGRPRNNSPLHF. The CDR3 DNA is TGTGCCAGCAGCCAAGGCGGCCGGCCCCGGAACAATTCACCCCTCCACTTT.

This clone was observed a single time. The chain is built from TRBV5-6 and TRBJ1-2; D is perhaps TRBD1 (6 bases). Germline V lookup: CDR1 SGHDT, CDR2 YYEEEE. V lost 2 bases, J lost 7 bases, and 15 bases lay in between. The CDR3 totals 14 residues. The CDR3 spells CASSFNRVSGGYTF. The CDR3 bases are TGTGCCAGCAGCTTCAACAGGGTCTCCGGTGGCTACACCTTC.

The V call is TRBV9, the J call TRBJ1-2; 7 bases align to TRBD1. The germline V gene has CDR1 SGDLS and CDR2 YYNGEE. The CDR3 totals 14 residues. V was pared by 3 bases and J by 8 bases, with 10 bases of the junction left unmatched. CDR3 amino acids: CASSEPGDRDGYTF. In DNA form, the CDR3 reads TGTGCCAGCAGCGAGCCGGGAGACAGGGACGGCTACACCTTC. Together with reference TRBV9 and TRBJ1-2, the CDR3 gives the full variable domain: DSGVTQTPKHLITATGQRVTLRCSPRSGDLSVYWYQQSLDQGLQFLIQYYNGEERAKGNILERFSAQQFPDLHSELNLSSLELGDSALYFCASSEPGDRDGYTFGSGTRLTVV.

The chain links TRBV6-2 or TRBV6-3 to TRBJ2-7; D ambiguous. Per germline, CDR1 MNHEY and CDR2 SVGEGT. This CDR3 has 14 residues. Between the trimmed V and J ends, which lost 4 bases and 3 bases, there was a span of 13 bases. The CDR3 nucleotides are TGTGCCAGCAGTTTCACAGTGGGGATCTACGAGCAGTACTTC. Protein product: CASSFTVGIYEQYF.

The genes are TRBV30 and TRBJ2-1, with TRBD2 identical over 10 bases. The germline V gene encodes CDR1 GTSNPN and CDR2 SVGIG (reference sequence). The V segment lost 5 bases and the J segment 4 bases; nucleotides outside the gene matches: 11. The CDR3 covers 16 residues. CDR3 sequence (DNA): TGTGCCTGGGCTGCCCCTAGCGGGGGTACTTACAATGAGCAGTTCTTC. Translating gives CAWAAPSGGTYNEQFF.

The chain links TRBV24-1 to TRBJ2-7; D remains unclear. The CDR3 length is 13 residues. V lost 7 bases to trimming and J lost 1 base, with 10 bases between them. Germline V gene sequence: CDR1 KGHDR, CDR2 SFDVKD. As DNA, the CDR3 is TGTGCCACCAGCGTTCGAGGTTCCTACGAGCAGTACTTC. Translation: CATSVRGSYEQYF.

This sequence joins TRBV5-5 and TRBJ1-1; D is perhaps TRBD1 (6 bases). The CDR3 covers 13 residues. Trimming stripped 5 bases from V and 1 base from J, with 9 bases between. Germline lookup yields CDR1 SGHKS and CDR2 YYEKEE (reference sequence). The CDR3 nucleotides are TGTGCCAGCAGAATGGGGGCGAACACTGAAGCTTTCTTT. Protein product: CASRMGANTEAFF.

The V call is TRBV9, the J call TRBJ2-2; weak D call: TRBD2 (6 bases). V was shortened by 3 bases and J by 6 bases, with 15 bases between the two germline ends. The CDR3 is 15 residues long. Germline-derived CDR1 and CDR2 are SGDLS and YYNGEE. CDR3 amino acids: CASSGPQLAAGELFF. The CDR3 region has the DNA TGTGCCAGCAGCGGACCACAACTAGCCGCCGGGGAGCTGTTTTTT.

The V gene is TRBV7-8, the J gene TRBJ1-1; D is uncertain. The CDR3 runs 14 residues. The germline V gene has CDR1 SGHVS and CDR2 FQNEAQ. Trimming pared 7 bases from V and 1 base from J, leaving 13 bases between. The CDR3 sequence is CASNKGLTNTEAFF. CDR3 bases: TGTGCCAGCAATAAGGGCTTAACGAACACTGAAGCTTTCTTT.

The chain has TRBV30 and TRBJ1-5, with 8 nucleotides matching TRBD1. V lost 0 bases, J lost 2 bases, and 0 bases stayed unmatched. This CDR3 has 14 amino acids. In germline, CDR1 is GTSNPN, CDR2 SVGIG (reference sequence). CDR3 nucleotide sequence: TGTGCCTGGAGTGTACAGGGGGGCAATCAGCCCCAGCATTTT. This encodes CAWSVQGGNQPQHF. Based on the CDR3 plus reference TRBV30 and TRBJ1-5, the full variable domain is SQTIHQWPATLVQPVGSPLSLECTVEGTSNPNLYWYRQAAGRGLQLLFYSVGIGQISSEVPQNLSASRPQDRQFILSSKKLLLSDSGFYLCAWSVQGGNQPQHFGDGTRLSIL.

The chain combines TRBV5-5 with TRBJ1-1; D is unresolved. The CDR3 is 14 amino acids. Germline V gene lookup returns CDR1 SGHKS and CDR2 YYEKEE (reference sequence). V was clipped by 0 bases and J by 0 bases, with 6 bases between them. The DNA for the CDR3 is TGTGCCAGCAGCTTGGGCCTTCTGAACACTGAAGCTTTCTTT. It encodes CASSLGLLNTEAFF.

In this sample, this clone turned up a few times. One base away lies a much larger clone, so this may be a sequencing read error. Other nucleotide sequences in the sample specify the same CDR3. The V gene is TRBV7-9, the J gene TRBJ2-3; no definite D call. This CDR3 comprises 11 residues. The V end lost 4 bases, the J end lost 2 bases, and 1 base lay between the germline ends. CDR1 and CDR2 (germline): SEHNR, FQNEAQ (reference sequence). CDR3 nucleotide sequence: TGTGCCAGCAGCTCCACAGATACGCAGTATTTT. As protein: CASSSTDTQYF.

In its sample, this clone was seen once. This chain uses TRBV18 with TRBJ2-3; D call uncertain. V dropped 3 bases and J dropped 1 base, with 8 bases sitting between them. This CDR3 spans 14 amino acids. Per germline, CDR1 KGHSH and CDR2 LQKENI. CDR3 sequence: CASSPPVGTDTQYF. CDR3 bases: TGTGCCAGCTCACCCCCAGTGGGCACAGATACGCAGTATTTT.

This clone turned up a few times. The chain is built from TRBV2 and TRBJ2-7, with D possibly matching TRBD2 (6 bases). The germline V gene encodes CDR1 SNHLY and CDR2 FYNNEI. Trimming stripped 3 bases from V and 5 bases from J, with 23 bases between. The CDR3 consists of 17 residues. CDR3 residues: CASSDQSSSIGGNEQYF. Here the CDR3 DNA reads TGTGCCAGCAGTGACCAATCCTCCTCGATAGGAGGGAACGAGCAGTACTTC. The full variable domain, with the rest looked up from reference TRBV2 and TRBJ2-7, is EPEVTQTPSHQVTQMGQEVILRCVPISNHLYFYWYRQILGQKVEFLVSFYNNEISEKSEIFDDQFSVERPDGSNFTLKIRSTKLEDSAMYFCASSDQSSSIGGNEQYFGPGTRLTVT.

This CDR3 reads CASSAGYGYTF. CDR3 in DNA: TGTGCCAGCAGCGCAGGGTATGGCTACACCTTC. The J gene is TRBJ1-2, the V gene TRBV9, with a possible D match to TRBD1 (5 bases). This CDR3 region has 11 residues. V was shortened by 3 bases and J by 5 bases, with 5 bases between the two germline ends. The germline gives CDR1 SGDLS, CDR2 YYNGEE.

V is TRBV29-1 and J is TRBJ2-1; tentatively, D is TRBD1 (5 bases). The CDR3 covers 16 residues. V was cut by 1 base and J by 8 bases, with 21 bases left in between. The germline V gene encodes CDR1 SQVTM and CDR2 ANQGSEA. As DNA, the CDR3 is TGCAGCGTTGAAGGTCAGGCCAGGGATCGGTCAGATGAGCAGTTCTTC. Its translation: CSVEGQARDRSDEQFF.

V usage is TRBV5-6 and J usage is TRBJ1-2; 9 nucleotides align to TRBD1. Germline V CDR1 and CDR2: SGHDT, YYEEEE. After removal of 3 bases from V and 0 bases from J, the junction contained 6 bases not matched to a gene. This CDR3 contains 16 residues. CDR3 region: CASSSLTGGANYGYTF. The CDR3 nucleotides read TGTGCCAGCAGCTCCTTGACAGGGGGAGCTAACTATGGCTACACCTTC.

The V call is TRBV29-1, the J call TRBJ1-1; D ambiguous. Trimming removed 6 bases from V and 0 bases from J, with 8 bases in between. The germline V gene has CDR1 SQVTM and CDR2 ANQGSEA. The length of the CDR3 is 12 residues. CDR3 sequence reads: CSVAELNTEAFF. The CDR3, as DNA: TGCAGCGTCGCGGAGTTGAACACTGAAGCTTTCTTT.